A selection of T cell receptor beta chains follows, all from one sample in a study of T-cell reconstitution after alpha-beta-depleted transplantation in children. TCRdb passed the PCR reads through MiXCR, listing each CDR3 protein once. The table includes some 220,000 distinct CDR3 sequences, around 9.9% detected once. Sequenced here: PBMCs, sampled before TCRalphabeta/CD19-depleted stem cell transplant. These receptors were collected from a child in the first two years of life with acute myeloid leukemia, due to receive a stem cell transplant. The CDR3 runs from the conserved cysteine through the conserved F or W. D genes are given only for firm matches. Some rows mark clone size as missing; the rest say once, few, many or name a class of expanded clone.

j_call: TRBJ1-5; clone_size: many; d_call: .; v_call: TRBV12-3/TRBV12-4; cdr3_aa: CASSRQNQPQHF; cdr3_nt: TGTGCCAGCAGTCGACAGAATCAGCCCCAGCATTTT
j_call: TRBJ2-4; clone_size: many; d_call: TRBD1; v_call: TRBV28; cdr3_aa: CASSLAGTDIQYF; cdr3_nt: TGTGCCAGCAGTTTAGCCGGGACAGACATTCAGTACTTC
j_call: TRBJ2-2; clone_size: many; d_call: .; v_call: TRBV30; cdr3_aa: CAWKIPAQPNTGELFF; cdr3_nt: TGTGCCTGGAAGATTCCCGCGCAGCCTAACACCGGGGAGCTGTTTTTT
j_call: TRBJ2-4; clone_size: .; d_call: .; v_call: TRBV18; cdr3_aa: CASSPPQGAQYF; cdr3_nt: TGTGCCAGCTCACCACCCCAGGGTGCACAGTACTTC
j_call: TRBJ1-6; clone_size: many; d_call: .; v_call: TRBV20-1; cdr3_aa: CSARGEGSYNSPLHF; cdr3_nt: TGCAGTGCCAGAGGGGAGGGATCCTATAATTCACCCCTCCACTTT
j_call: TRBJ1-2; clone_size: .; d_call: .; v_call: TRBV15; cdr3_aa: CATSRDAQGSYTF; cdr3_nt: TGTGCCACCAGCAGAGATGCCCAGGGAAGCTACACCTTC
j_call: TRBJ2-1; clone_size: many; d_call: .; v_call: TRBV20-1; cdr3_aa: CSAGGVDEQFF; cdr3_nt: TGCAGTGCTGGAGGGGTGGATGAGCAGTTCTTC
j_call: TRBJ2-3; clone_size: once; d_call: .; v_call: TRBV3-1; cdr3_aa: CASCQDLRVPDTQYF; cdr3_nt: TGTGCCTCCTGCCAAGATCTTCGGGTTCCAGATACGCAGTATTTT
j_call: TRBJ2-2; clone_size: many; d_call: .; v_call: TRBV12-3/TRBV12-4; cdr3_aa: CASSLAQGSGELFF; cdr3_nt: TGTGCCAGCAGTTTAGCGCAGGGATCCGGGGAGCTGTTTTTT
j_call: TRBJ2-1; clone_size: many; d_call: TRBD2; v_call: TRBV7-3; cdr3_aa: CASSRGAGGPNHNEQFF; cdr3_nt: TGTGCCAGCAGCCGCGGAGCGGGGGGGCCCAATCACAATGAGCAGTTCTTC
j_call: TRBJ2-3; clone_size: many; d_call: TRBD2; v_call: TRBV6-2/TRBV6-3; cdr3_aa: CASSYSTTSGRATDTQYF; cdr3_nt: TGTGCCAGCAGTTACTCGACTACTAGCGGGAGGGCCACAGATACGCAGTATTTT
j_call: TRBJ2-7; clone_size: many; d_call: .; v_call: TRBV5-1; cdr3_aa: CASSLTSYEQYF; cdr3_nt: TGCGCCAGCAGCTTGACTAGCTACGAGCAGTACTTC
j_call: TRBJ2-5; clone_size: .; d_call: TRBD2; v_call: TRBV27; cdr3_aa: CASSLTAGLAGRGETQYF; cdr3_nt: TGTGCCAGCAGTTTGACAGCCGGACTAGCGGGAAGAGGAGAGACCCAGTACTTC
j_call: TRBJ1-2; clone_size: many; d_call: .; v_call: TRBV29-1; cdr3_aa: CSVEASYGYTF; cdr3_nt: TGCAGCGTTGAGGCCTCCTATGGCTACACCTTC
j_call: TRBJ2-3; clone_size: few; d_call: .; v_call: TRBV10-3; cdr3_aa: CAISAGSSSTDTQYF; cdr3_nt: TGTGCCATCAGTGCCGGGAGCTCTAGCACAGATACGCAGTATTTT
j_call: TRBJ2-5; clone_size: .; d_call: TRBD2; v_call: TRBV5-1; cdr3_aa: CAMSSTAGEETQYF; cdr3_nt: TGCGCCATGAGCTCCACGGCGGGAGAAGAGACCCAGTACTTC
j_call: TRBJ1-2; clone_size: many; d_call: TRBD1; v_call: TRBV6-1; cdr3_aa: CASSKDRVYGYTF; cdr3_nt: TGTGCCAGCAGTAAAGACAGGGTTTATGGCTACACCTTC
j_call: TRBJ1-2; clone_size: many; d_call: .; v_call: TRBV3-1; cdr3_aa: CASSQEGHLYGYTF; cdr3_nt: TGTGCCAGCAGCCAAGAGGGACACCTCTATGGCTACACCTTC
j_call: TRBJ2-3; clone_size: many; d_call: TRBD1; v_call: TRBV20-1; cdr3_aa: CSALPLDRGVTSTDTQYF; cdr3_nt: TGCAGTGCTCTTCCCTTGGACAGGGGCGTCACTAGCACAGATACGCAGTATTTT
j_call: TRBJ1-1; clone_size: many; d_call: TRBD1; v_call: TRBV29-1; cdr3_aa: CSVGRQGDTEAFF; cdr3_nt: TGCAGCGTTGGTAGACAGGGCGACACTGAAGCTTTCTTT
j_call: TRBJ2-7; clone_size: .; d_call: .; v_call: TRBV6-1; cdr3_aa: CASSAPDQSREEQYF; cdr3_nt: TGTGCCAGCAGTGCACCGGACCAATCGAGGGAGGAGCAGTACTTC
j_call: TRBJ2-1; clone_size: many; d_call: .; v_call: TRBV20-1; cdr3_aa: CSAKDLPYNEQFF; cdr3_nt: TGCAGTGCTAAAGACTTACCCTACAATGAGCAGTTCTTC